Ten or more counts support the clone carrying this TCR beta chain. Its specificity is unknown. The record originates from a study of regulatory T cells in long-lasting Graves disease. This CDR3 comprises 15 residues. Germline CDR1 reads MGHRA; CDR2 reads YSYEKL. With 4 bases clipped from V and 5 bases from J, the junction kept 4 bases outside the gene matches. Study-wide results and limits: When disease was persistent, TRBV28, TRBJ1-2 and TRBJ2-5 were the favored segments.

Time point of the sample: newly diagnosed GD, antithyroid drugs for less than 3 months. Isolated PBMC RNA provided the starting material for the TCR library. Arm-PCR of CDR3 regions and iRepertoire HTBI primers were the basis on which TCR beta libraries were built. TCRdb called the multiplex PCR reads again in MiXCR, with one record for every CDR3 protein. Of about 210,000 distinct CDR3 sequences listed, around 20% are singletons. These same data were also listed under a study on T cells in Graves' hyperthyroidism and ophthalmopathy.

The rearrangement uses TRBV4-1 and TRBJ2-2; 10 bases fit TRBD1. This receptor was identified in a woman under 40 with Graves disease. This material consisted of peripheral blood mononuclear cells (PBMCs), taken at new diagnosis, from a patient treated with antithyroid drugs. The CDR3 DNA reads TGCGCCAGCAGCCGGGGGACAGGGGCGACCGGGGAGCTGTTTTTT. Translating it yields CASSRGTGATGELFF.